This T cell receptor (beta chain) was identified in a study of cytomegalovirus exposure and HLA in healthy donors (dated by TCRdb to 2017 to 2019). In terms of the full investigation: According to a later analysis, the roughly 130 validation repertoires were produced on the same platform as the approximately 610 repertoires of the first cohort. The aim of the study was to test whether cataloging public T cell receptors could identify signatures of past pathogen exposure. In addition to the first cohort of 666 subjects, a separate validation cohort of 120 different subjects was used. The study combined high-throughput TCR immunosequencing, statistical association of individual TCRs with disease status, and machine learning to predict cytomegalovirus infection status.

The donors were included in the validation cohort of roughly 130 subjects, a group kept apart from the approximately 650-subject first cohort. What the authors observed across the whole study: A later analysis had no HLA typing for the validation cohort, so co-occurrence there was scored across all 120 or so repertoires. A few of the identified cytomegalovirus-associated TCR beta chains were confirmed in vitro to be specific for cytomegalovirus antigens. The study listed approximately 150 TCR beta chains as associated with cytomegalovirus. The classifier was reported to diagnose cytomegalovirus status with high specificity and sensitivity in both the original cohort and the validation cohort. Most TCR sequences were observed very rarely across donors, whereas some public TCRs were present in many individuals. According to the authors, the approach could potentially be generalized to other disease states and immunological phenotypes. Subsequent analysis determined that TCRs grouped into clusters in the first cohort also showed a tendency toward co-occurrence across the 120 or so validation repertoires, and approximately 93% of cluster scores exceeded 0.

With respect to this clone: Its antigen is unknown. Base qualities are missing; no much larger clone stands one base away.

From its cysteine to its phenylalanine, the CDR3 spans 16 amino acids. Only the CDR3 part of the read is kept: 48 bases, read in frame from the first base. The germline V gene yields SGHTA for CDR1 and FQGNSA for CDR2. Trimming removed 1 base from V and 2 bases from J; the gene matches leave 8 bases unexplained. The receptor library was made with the immunoSEQ multiplex PCR assay. The original pipeline was this. A statistical classification framework was developed to diagnose cytomegalovirus status using the catalog of TCR beta chain sequences. TCRdb took this table from immuneACCESS and kept in-frame rearrangements with V and J called. Such tables lack part of the clones; where checked against another copy, unresolved V genes explain under half of the gap, and the rest is unexplained. The V and J calls and clone size are taken from that table; D and trimming were inferred from the DNA. The sample has about 150,000 clones on record, approximately 86% of them singletons. More than 20% of the sample rests with the top ten.

The receptor's source is a man younger than 30 in good health and CMV-seropositive. Sequencing input: PBMCs. The chain is made from TRBV7-2 and TRBJ2-7; 7 junctional bases match TRBD2. The encoded CDR3 is CASSLGGTGGTYEQYF. The DNA sequence is as follows: TGTGCCAGCAGCTTAGGGGGAACGGGAGGAACCTACGAGCAGTACTTC.